This T cell receptor beta chain originates from a study of Tregs in tolerant kidney transplant recipients. Data came from immunoSEQ multiplex PCR; TCRdb stores just in-frame clones and leaves some out. The table records 100,000 to 130,000 clones, almost 90% of them present only once. With 7 bases removed from V and 0 bases from J, the gap between germline ends came to 12 bases. Germline V gene sequence: CDR1 SQVTM, CDR2 ANQGSEA. CDR3 length: 13 amino acids. Whole-study results and caveats: For some patients, primers changed over time, blocking nucleotide-level comparison. Donor-specific Treg expansion exceeded global Treg expansion in tolerant patients, suggesting antigen drive.

This clone was picked up one time. Its antigen is currently unknown. Material: CD4+ T cells from blood, obtained before the transplant. V is TRBV29-1 and J is TRBJ1-1; D uncertain. This TCR derives from a human donor who received a combined kidney and bone marrow transplant. The chain's CDR3 is CSAESRLNTEAFF. CDR3 DNA sequence: TGCAGCGCCGAGAGTCGGTTGAACACTGAAGCTTTCTTT. Based on the CDR3 plus reference TRBV29-1 and TRBJ1-1, the full variable domain is SAVISQKPSRDICQRGTSLTIQCQVDSQVTMMFWYRQQPGQSLTLIATANQGSEATYESGFVIDKFPISRPNLTFSTLTVSNMSPEDSSIYLCSAESRLNTEAFFGQGTRLTVV.